Sequencing of this T cell receptor beta chain was carried out in a study of PD-1 blockade in classical Hodgkin lymphoma (dated by TCRdb to 2018 to 2021). Notes on the research overall: Nivolumab dosing was 3 mg/kg intravenously every 2 weeks, continuing until either disease progression or unacceptable toxicity. The study used CyTOF and TCR beta sequencing to define a peripheral blood immune signature of response to PD-1 blockade in classical Hodgkin lymphoma. General conclusions and limits of the study: By C4D1, a significant rise was seen in CD4+ TCR diversity but not in CD8+ TCR diversity (p=0.0027 vs p=0.16), and the rise was most apparent among complete responders (p=0.02). Lower diversity was seen in patients whose nivolumab began less than 1 year after ASCT, and these patients were left out of later analyses so that immune reconstitution would not confound the results. Baseline TCR diversity was reported to be lower in newly diagnosed patients than in healthy donors, and even lower in relapsed/refractory patients. The study was restricted to a single clinical trial cohort, and the causes of repertoire differences, possibly disease activity or prior therapy, were left undefined. Baseline diversity similar to that of newly diagnosed patients was observed in trial patients achieving complete response, whereas significantly lower diversity was observed in partial responders and progressors.

Genomic DNA was isolated using the Qiagen DNeasy kit from unsorted PBMCs as well as from negatively selected CD4+ and CD8+ fractions. Amplification of TCR beta CDR3 regions was done by immunoSEQ multiplex PCR with primers that anneal to V and J segments. A synthetic immune receptor repertoire was used to minimize amplification bias, and any remaining bias was removed computationally after sequencing. As for how the authors treated the data: Custom Python scripts were used to quantify repertoire diversity as the Shannon entropy index. Unsorted, CD4+ and CD8+ repertoires were analyzed separately, except for combined analyses in which CD4+ and CD8+ sequences were merged in silico. Clonal expansion was defined as a frequency increase of at least 2-fold after treatment compared with C1D1, and clones undetected at baseline were assigned a pseudocount of 0.5. Clones with 0 or 1 copy at C1D1 were classified as singleton clones, and clones with 2 or more copies were classified as non-singleton clones. By matching protein sequences in sorted samples from the same patient, clones expanded in unsorted samples were annotated as CD4+, CD8+ or unknown. Diversity changes from C1D1 to C4D1 were tested in paired samples using Wilcoxon tests. Not all clones reach the TCRdb copy of this immuneACCESS table, which keeps in-frame sequences only. Checked studies attribute under half of the gap to unresolved V genes and leave the rest unexplained. That table furnishes V, J and clone size, whereas the DNA furnished D and trimming. This sample lists over 85,000 clones; roughly 81% were detected once. Of the sample, approximately 15% is held by the ten largest clones.

Taken from the germline V gene (reference sequence), the CDR1 and CDR2 loops are SGHNT and YYREEE. The CDR3 measures 16 amino acids from cysteine to phenylalanine. CDR3 DNA is the only sequence kept; it has 48 bases, read in frame from the first base. V is trimmed back by 3 bases and J by 5 bases, and the junction contains 13 bases that no gene match accounts for. As regards this clone: Its antigen is unknown. No quality values exist for individual bases; no much larger clone is one base distant.

The time point label corresponds to: cycle 2 day 1 (C2D1) of nivolumab. Every trial patient had relapsed following autologous stem cell transplantation, and prior brentuximab vedotin exposure was what differed among cohorts A, B and C. The trial cohort was composed of some 57 patients with relapsed/refractory classical Hodgkin lymphoma, for whom complete response, partial response or progressive disease was recorded as best overall response. Trial patients were treated with single-agent nivolumab in the multi-cohort phase II CheckMate 205 trial. Best overall response was determined by an independent review committee according to the 2007 International Working Group response criteria. PBMCs from the trial were collected at three points: immediately before nivolumab initiation (C1D1), and during therapy at cycle 2 day 1 and cycle 4 day 1. After peripheral blood was drawn into 8 mL Vacutainer Cell Preparation Tubes, PBMCs were isolated by centrifugation and then cryopreserved.

The source is a human donor with classical Hodgkin lymphoma. This chain joins TRBV5-4 to TRBJ1-1; TRBD1 lines up with 7 middle nucleotides. The input for sequencing was peripheral blood mononuclear cells (PBMCs), taken before the second cycle of nivolumab. In nucleotides, the sequence is TGTGCCAGCAGCTCCAACCCCGGGACAGTAGGTACTGAAGCTTTCTTT. Its product reads: CASSSNPGTVGTEAFF.